The TCR beta chain described here comes from a study of OX40 agonist ivuxolimab in advanced cancers. Study-wide context: Patient treatment consisted of intravenous ivuxolimab administration every 2 weeks at 0.01 to 10 mg/kg. Three patients showed partial responses: one hepatocellular carcinoma and two cutaneous melanoma cases.

Germline-derived CDR1 and CDR2 are MNHEY and SMNVEV (reference sequence). This CDR3 has 15 amino acids. The junction had 2 bases not matched to a gene; V was cut back by 1 base and J by 5 bases. Sequencing was performed with immunoSEQ multiplex PCR; in TCRdb, only in-frame clones are kept and a portion is missing. Of some 95,000 clones listed, around 85% are singletons. The chain combines TRBV27 with TRBJ2-1; 10 positions match TRBD2. The sequencing here drew on CD4+ or CD8+ T cells sorted from blood, taken in a trial of the OX40 agonist ivuxolimab. The clonotype was recovered from an adult with an advanced solid tumor such as melanoma, head and neck, liver or kidney cancer. DNA of the CDR3: TGTGCCAGCAGTTTATGGACTAGCGGCAACAATGAGCAGTTCTTC. It is translated as CASSLWTSGNNEQFF.